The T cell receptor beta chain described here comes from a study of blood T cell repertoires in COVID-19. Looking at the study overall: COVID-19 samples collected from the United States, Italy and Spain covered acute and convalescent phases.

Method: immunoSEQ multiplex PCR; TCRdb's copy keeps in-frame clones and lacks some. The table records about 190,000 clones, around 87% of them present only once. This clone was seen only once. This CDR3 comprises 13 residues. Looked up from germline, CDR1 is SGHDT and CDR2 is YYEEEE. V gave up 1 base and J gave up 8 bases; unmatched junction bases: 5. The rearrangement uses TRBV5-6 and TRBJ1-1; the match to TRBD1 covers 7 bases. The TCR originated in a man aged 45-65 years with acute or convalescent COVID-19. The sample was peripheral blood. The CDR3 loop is CASSLQGVVEAFF. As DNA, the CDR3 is TGTGCCAGCAGCTTGCAGGGGGTCGTAGAAGCTTTCTTT.